This TCR beta chain was sequenced during a study of blood T cell repertoires in COVID-19. In the original processing: By means of reference gene primer amplification, nucleated cell counts were estimated. Measured with immunoSEQ multiplex PCR; TCRdb has only the in-frame clones, and not every one. V and J calls and clone size come straight from that table; D and trimming were deduced from the DNA. The sample has around 60,000 clones, approximately 72% seen once. J was trimmed by 9 bases and V by 6 bases; bases with no gene match: 4. Per the germline V gene, CDR1 is KGHDR and CDR2 is SFDVKD. CDR3 length equals 13 residues.

The sequence was obtained from a woman aged 70-85 years with COVID-19, enrolled during active disease. Source material: peripheral blood. The chain uses TRBV24-1 and TRBJ1-6, with TRBD1 identical over 7 bases. The CDR3 is CATSRAGGSPLHF. DNA for the CDR3: TGTGCCACCAGTCGTGCAGGGGGTTCACCCCTCCACTTT.